This T cell receptor beta chain was observed in a study of early T cells in non-severe SARS-CoV-2 infection. TCRdb fed the 5' RACE reads into MiXCR, producing one record per CDR3 protein. Of about 48,000 distinct CDR3 sequences in the sample, approximately 8.1% were seen once. The TCR comes from an adult who was a healthcare worker with PCR-confirmed SARS-CoV-2 infection or an uninfected control (not recorded which). The sample comprised whole blood.

The CDR3 region is CASSRITSTDTQYF. CDR3 bases: TGTGCCAGCAGCCGAATAACTAGCACAGATACGCAGTATTTT. The gene calls are TRBV3-1 and TRBJ2-3; no definite D call. Trimming removed 4 bases from V and 0 bases from J, with 8 bases in between. The CDR3 is 14 residues long. Germline lookup yields CDR1 LGHDT and CDR2 YNNKEL (reference sequence).